A single T cell receptor (beta chain) is shown here with its context. Its antigen remains unidentified. The CDR3 has 15 amino acids. Germline CDR1 reads SGHTA; CDR2 reads FQGTGA. This sample was taken from a study of OX40 agonist ivuxolimab in advanced cancers. About the research overall: Patients enrolled in dose escalation were diagnosed with hepatocellular carcinoma, melanoma, renal cell or head and neck cancer. Study-level points and caveats: Expanded clones were, on average, more numerous in CD8+ T cells than in CD4+.

Sequencing was performed with immunoSEQ multiplex PCR; in TCRdb, only in-frame clones are kept and a portion is missing. The sample has some 110,000 clones; 85% to 95% are singletons. Sample: CD4+ or CD8+ T cells sorted from blood, taken in a trial of the OX40 agonist ivuxolimab. This receptor was taken from an adult with an advanced solid tumor such as melanoma, head and neck, liver or kidney cancer. This chain uses TRBV7-3 with TRBJ2-5; 7 positions match TRBD1. The J call could be wrong; TRBJ2-7 is a better fit for the DNA end. In nucleotides, the CDR3 is TGTGCCAGCAGCCCTCAGGGGGTCGGACCCTACGAGCAGTACTTC. Encoded protein: CASSPQGVGPYEQYF.